The source of this T cell receptor (beta chain) is a study of low-dose radiotherapy and immunotherapy resistance in tumors. The wider study: Patients took aspirin (300 mg orally, daily) for four cycles beginning at cycle 1 day 1.

First-strand cDNA relied on TRAV- and TRBV-specific primers spanning alpha and beta chains. Amplification, which lasted 20 to 25 PCR cycles, used a constant-region primer and V-primer adapter to amplify TCRs. TCRdb processed the reads anew with MiXCR; each CDR3 protein has one entry. Of 70,000 to 95,000 distinct CDR3 sequences listed, about 18% are singletons. Time point denoted: before trial treatment. Unmatched junction bases numbered 8, after V lost 0 bases and J lost 8 bases. This CDR3 has 18 residues. CDR1 is SGHDN, CDR2 FVKESK, per germline. The sample holds many counts of this clonotype. Sequenced material: PBMCs, taken before treatment. The chain recombines TRBV14 with TRBJ2-1; 15 positions match TRBD2. The TCR originated in a male donor with prostate cancer. CDR3 nucleotide sequence: TGTGCCAGCAGCCAAGACAGGACTAGCGGGGGGGCCCCCCATGAGCAGTTCTTC. Its translation is CASSQDRTSGGAPHEQFF.